This T cell receptor beta chain was retrieved from a study of blood T cell repertoires in COVID-19. Study-level background: Italy, Spain and the United States were the sources of the convalescent and acute COVID-19 samples.

Methods used by the authors: Amplification of reference gene primers was used by the study to estimate nucleated cell counts. The table came from immunoSEQ multiplex PCR; TCRdb's copy has only in-frame clones and leaves some out. V and J calls and clone size are those listed in that table; D and trimming were worked out from the DNA. This table has approximately 100,000 clones, around 87% appearing once. CDR1 is MDHEN and CDR2 is SYDVKM in the germline V gene. V gave up 2 bases and J gave up 4 bases, with 14 bases separating them. CDR3 length equals 15 residues. The sequencing input was peripheral blood. The sequence came from a woman in her twenties or thirties with acute or convalescent COVID-19. The V call is TRBV28, the J call TRBJ1-1, with D possibly matching TRBD1 (5 bases). CDR3 sequence: CASSLGGTARTEAFF. DNA of the CDR3: TGTGCCAGCAGTTTAGGGGGGACGGCGCGCACTGAAGCTTTCTTT. The whole variable domain, filled in from reference TRBV28 and TRBJ1-1, reads DVKVTQSSRYLVKRTGEKVFLECVQDMDHENMFWYRQDPGLGLRLIYFSYDVKMKEKGDIPEGYSVSREKKERFSLILESASTNQTSMYLCASSLGGTARTEAFFGQGTRLTVV.